Below are 8 T cell receptor beta chains sequenced from a single sample in a study of cytomegalovirus exposure and HLA in healthy donors. PCR primers comprised 60 Vbeta and 13 Jbeta primers. Sequencing used immunoSEQ multiplex PCR; TCRdb keeps in-frame clones, though not all of them. The data hold over 65,000 clones, with under 80% observed a single time. The sample comprised PBMCs. These receptors came from a woman aged 45-65 years in good health and CMV-seropositive.

In its sample, this clone was seen a few times. The chain employs TRBV13 and TRBJ1-2; D ambiguous. Germline V gene sequence: CDR1 PRHDT, CDR2 FYEKMQ (reference sequence). The CDR3 is made up of 13 amino acids. V gave up 1 base and J gave up 7 bases, with 10 bases separating them. The CDR3 DNA is TGTGCCAGCAGCTTAGCCGGAGATAGTGGCTACACCTTC. Encoded protein: CASSLAGDSGYTF.

The chain employs TRBV5-1 and TRBJ1-5, with D possibly TRBD1 on 5 matching bases. V was pared by 1 base and J by 3 bases, with 14 bases between. From germline, CDR1 is SGHRS and CDR2 YFSETQ. The CDR3 runs to 16 residues. The CDR3 loop reads CASSLWGVENNQPQHF. The CDR3 nucleotides read TGCGCCAGCAGCTTGTGGGGCGTGGAAAACAATCAGCCCCAGCATTTT.

In regard to this clone: At the DNA level, this CDR3 is encoded by other sequences in the same sample as well. The chain joins TRBV12-2 to TRBJ1-6; the D call TRBD1 from the table was never checked on the DNA. TRBV12-2 is given as a pseudogene. The CDR3 consists of 18 residues. Here the CDR3 DNA reads TGTGCAAGTCGCTTAGGGTCAGGGGAGAGGACCTATAATTCCCCCCTCCACTTT. It translates to CASRLGSGERTYNSPLHF.

This chain links TRBV2 with TRBJ1-1; D perhaps matches TRBD1 (5 bases). The CDR3 has 12 residues. V was shortened by 7 bases and J by 11 bases, with 17 bases between the two germline ends. Germline V gene data show CDR1 as SNHLY and CDR2 as FYNNEI. The CDR3 region is CASMGGEGIAFF. The CDR3 DNA is TGTGCCAGCATGGGGGGAGAGGGGATTGCTTTCTTT.

The rearrangement uses TRBV7-9 and TRBJ1-3, with D tentatively TRBD1 (5 bases). The germline V gene has CDR1 SEHNR and CDR2 FQNEAQ (reference sequence). CDR3 length: 14 residues. Trimming stripped 3 bases from V and 1 base from J, with 7 bases between. The CDR3 sequence: CASSFQGSGNTIYF. CDR3 DNA sequence: TGTGCCAGCAGCTTTCAGGGATCTGGAAACACCATATATTTT.

This clone was counted a few times. The chain's CDR3 is CASSSPGEYEQYV. The DNA for the CDR3 is TGTGCCAGCAGCTCCCCCGGGGAGTACGAGCAGTACGTC. The chain uses TRBV7-8 and TRBJ2-7; possible D gene TRBD2, 5 bases. Trimming left V 4 bases short and J 4 bases short, with 11 bases between. This CDR3 is 13 amino acids long. Germline V lookup: CDR1 SGHVS, CDR2 FQNEAQ.

The genes are TRBV7-9 and TRBJ2-1, with TRBD2 matching 11 bases. This CDR3 has 15 residues. After removal of 2 bases from V and 6 bases from J, the junction contained 3 bases not matched to a gene. CDR1 SEHNR and CDR2 FQNEAQ come from the germline V gene (reference sequence). The CDR3 loop is CASSLPGTSGNEQFF. The CDR3 coding sequence is TGTGCCAGCAGCTTACCCGGGACTAGCGGCAATGAGCAGTTCTTC. The full variable domain, with the rest looked up from reference TRBV7-9 and TRBJ2-1, is DTGVSQNPRHKITKRGQNVTFRCDPISEHNRLYWYRQTLGQGPEFLTYFQNEAQLEKSRLLSDRFSAERPKGSFSTLEIQRTEQGDSAMYLCASSLPGTSGNEQFFGPGTRLTVL.

This clone was seen more than once but under ten times. The genes are TRBV6-4 and TRBJ2-5; 11 bases line up with TRBD2. With V trimmed by 6 bases and J by 1 base, 4 bases remained unmatched. The CDR3 length is 15 residues. CDR1 and CDR2 from the germline V gene are MRHNA and SNTAGT. This CDR3 reads CASSAGTSGQETQYF. In DNA form, the CDR3 reads TGTGCCAGCAGCGCCGGGACTAGCGGCCAAGAGACCCAGTACTTC.